This T cell receptor beta chain was captured in a study of cytomegalovirus exposure and HLA in healthy donors. Points from the study as a whole: The HLA-A and HLA-B alleles of most subjects were reportedly predicted accurately from TCR beta sequences. Later analysis showed most CMV-associated TCR beta chains appearing HLA-restricted. The classifier, whose performance was assessed in both the original and validation cohorts, reportedly diagnosed cytomegalovirus status with high specificity and sensitivity. Several of the most significant clusters were apparently associated with common viral pathogens in a later analysis.

This CDR3 region has 15 residues. Trimming pared 4 bases from V and 6 bases from J, leaving 16 bases between. Per the germline V gene, CDR1 is LNHDA and CDR2 is SQIVND (reference sequence). With regard to this clone: The target antigen is unknown.

Primers for the PCR totalled 60 Vbeta and 13 Jbeta. The protocol was immunoSEQ multiplex PCR, while the TCRdb copy is restricted to in-frame clones and leaves out a portion. This table has roughly 180,000 clones, approximately 71% appearing once. This sequence was found in a woman aged 40 to 50 in good health and CMV-seropositive. The chain couples TRBV19 to TRBJ1-5; weak D call: TRBD1 (6 bases). Sequencing used PBMCs. DNA of the CDR3: TGTGCCAGTAGTAGTACAGGGTCGTGGATTCAGCCCCAGCATTTT. Translating gives CASSSTGSWIQPQHF. Complete variable domain (other parts from reference TRBV19 and TRBJ1-5): DGGITQSPKYLFRKEGQNVTLSCEQNLNHDAMYWYRQDPGQGLRLIYYSQIVNDFQKGDIAEGYSVSREKKESFPLTVTSAQKNPTAFYLCASSSTGSWIQPQHFGDGTRLSIL.